This passage covers 24 T cell receptor beta chains from one sample sequenced in a study of cytomegalovirus exposure and HLA in healthy donors. The study ran its PCR with 60 Vbeta and 13 Jbeta primers. Assay: immunoSEQ multiplex PCR; the TCRdb copy retains only in-frame clones and omits some. In the table there are under 150,000 clones, 70% to 75% of which are singletons. Sequencing was done on a sample of PBMCs. These receptors all come from a middle-aged woman in good health and CMV-seronegative.

The chain uses TRBV28 and TRBJ2-3; D is perhaps TRBD1 (7 bases). The CDR3 has 17 residues. The V and J ends lost 6 bases and 4 bases respectively, with 23 bases between them. Germline V gives CDR1 MDHEN, CDR2 SYDVKM. CDR3 in DNA: TGTGCCAGCAGCCCGGTCCAGGGGGGCTACAAGGCAGATACGCAGTATTTT. Translation gives CASSPVQGGYKADTQYF.

V and J are TRBV7-2 and TRBJ1-5; weak D call: TRBD1 (5 bases). The length of the CDR3 is 15 residues. V gave up 3 bases and J gave up 4 bases, with 13 bases separating them. Germline V CDR1 and CDR2: SGHTA, FQGNSA. CDR3 in amino acids: CASSFRVGENQPQHF. DNA for the CDR3: TGTGCCAGCAGCTTCAGGGTCGGCGAGAATCAGCCCCAGCATTTT. Filled out from reference TRBV7-2 and TRBJ1-5, the complete variable domain reads GAGVSQSPSNKVTEKGKDVELRCDPISGHTALYWYRQSLGQGLEFLIYFQGNSAPDKSGLPSDRFSAERTGGSVSTLTIQRTQQEDSAVYLCASSFRVGENQPQHFGDGTRLSIL.

The rearrangement uses TRBV5-1 and TRBJ2-5; tentative D call: TRBD1 (5 bases). Per the germline V gene, CDR1 is SGHRS and CDR2 is YFSETQ. The V and J ends lost 0 bases and 7 bases respectively, with 16 bases between them. The CDR3 extends over 15 amino acids. The CDR3 DNA follows: TGCGCCAGCAGCTTGGAAAGTGGCCTCCAGGGGACCCAGTACTTC. Its translation: CASSLESGLQGTQYF. The full variable domain, rest sourced from reference TRBV5-1 and TRBJ2-5, is KAGVTQTPRYLIKTRGQQVTLSCSPISGHRSVSWYQQTPGQGLQFLFEYFSETQRNKGNFPGRFSGRQFSNSRSEMNVSTLELGDSALYLCASSLESGLQGTQYFGPGTRLLVL.

V gene TRBV7-2 combines with J gene TRBJ1-6; D possibly corresponds to TRBD1 (6 bases). This CDR3 contains 15 residues. V gave up 5 bases and J gave up 7 bases, with 15 bases separating them. In germline, CDR1 is SGHTA, CDR2 FQGNSA. Here the CDR3 reads CASSPQGVRNSPLHF. As DNA, the CDR3 is TGTGCCAGCAGCCCACAGGGAGTACGGAATTCACCCCTCCACTTT. The full variable domain, rest sourced from reference TRBV7-2 and TRBJ1-6, is GAGVSQSPSNKVTEKGKDVELRCDPISGHTALYWYRQSLGQGLEFLIYFQGNSAPDKSGLPSDRFSAERTGGSVSTLTIQRTQQEDSAVYLCASSPQGVRNSPLHFGNGTRLTVT.

The chain has TRBV15 and TRBJ2-2; D possibly corresponds to TRBD1 (6 bases). V was shortened by 0 bases and J by 4 bases, with 15 bases between the two germline ends. This CDR3 region has 17 residues. Germline loops: CDR1 LNHNV, CDR2 YYDKDF (reference sequence). The CDR3 is CATSREGASRGTGELFF. In DNA form, the CDR3 reads TGTGCCACCAGCAGAGAGGGAGCTAGCAGGGGCACCGGGGAGCTGTTTTTT.

The chain combines TRBV5-6 with TRBJ1-2; 7 nucleotides line up with TRBD1. The germline CDR1 and CDR2 sequences are SGHDT and YYEEEE. The CDR3 has 15 residues. V shed 4 bases and J 6 bases; nucleotides not matched to a gene: 12. The CDR3: CASSPMFNRGDGYTF. The CDR3 bases are TGTGCCAGCAGCCCCATGTTCAACAGGGGAGATGGCTACACCTTC. The full variable domain, completed using reference TRBV5-6 and TRBJ1-2, is DAGVTQSPTHLIKTRGQQVTLRCSPKSGHDTVSWYQQALGQGPQFIFQYYEEEERQRGNFPDRFSGHQFPNYSSELNVNALLLGDSALYLCASSPMFNRGDGYTFGSGTRLTVV.

The rearrangement uses TRBV4-1 and TRBJ1-1; unclear D gene. This CDR3 is built from 14 residues. The V gene lost 0 bases and the J gene lost 5 bases, with 10 bases spanning the gap. CDR1 is MGHRA and CDR2 is YSYEKL in the germline V gene. In DNA, the CDR3 is TGCGCCAGCAGCCAAGATCTGGCCGGGACTGAAGCTTTCTTT. Its translation: CASSQDLAGTEAFF.

V and J are TRBV10-3 and TRBJ2-3, with 8 bases lining up with TRBD2. This CDR3 contains 15 residues. V shed 4 bases and J 3 bases; nucleotides not matched to a gene: 6. Germline values: CDR1 ENHRY, CDR2 SYGVKD. The CDR3 spells CAISAHGGATDTQYF. In DNA, the CDR3 is TGTGCCATCAGTGCGCACGGGGGGGCAACAGATACGCAGTATTTT.

The J gene is TRBJ2-4, the V gene TRBV5-6; TRBD1 might be the D (6 bases). Germline V gene sequence: CDR1 SGHDT, CDR2 YYEEEE. Trimming stripped 0 bases from V and 3 bases from J, with 7 bases between. The CDR3 is made up of 14 amino acids. CDR3 coding DNA: TGTGCCAGCAGCTTGGGGGGGCTCAAAAACATTCAGTACTTC. It translates to CASSLGGLKNIQYF.

The V call is TRBV5-1, the J call TRBJ1-1; TRBD1 is a possible D gene (6 bases). V lost 4 bases to trimming and J lost 7 bases, with 20 bases between them. Germline loops: CDR1 SGHRS, CDR2 YFSETQ. This CDR3 is built from 15 residues. The CDR3: CASSANQGLNGEAFF. Here the CDR3 DNA reads TGCGCCAGCAGCGCAAATCAGGGGTTGAACGGTGAAGCTTTCTTT.

The chain couples TRBV4-1 to TRBJ1-1; 8 bases map to TRBD1. After removal of 4 bases from V and 4 bases from J, the junction contained 5 bases not matched to a gene. CDR3 size: 14 residues. Germline V gene lookup returns CDR1 MGHRA and CDR2 YSYEKL. CDR3 in DNA: TGCGCCAGCAGCCTCAGGGGGCAGTTCACTGAAGCTTTCTTT. Amino acid sequence: CASSLRGQFTEAFF.

This clone was counted between two and nine times. The rearrangement links TRBV12-5 to TRBJ1-6; 7 bases are a match to TRBD1. The V segment lost 6 bases and the J segment 7 bases; nucleotides outside the gene matches: 6. The germline V gene encodes CDR1 LGHNT and CDR2 FRNRAP. The CDR3 covers 14 residues. The DNA of the CDR3 is TGTGCTAGTGGACACGACAGGGCCAATTCACCCCTCCACTTT. This sequence encodes CASGHDRANSPLHF.

The chain joins TRBV19 to TRBJ1-4; D is possibly TRBD1 (6 bases). Trimming pared 7 bases from V and 0 bases from J, leaving 12 bases between. This CDR3 is 15 amino acids long. CDR1 and CDR2 from the germline V gene are LNHDA and SQIVND (reference sequence). The CDR3 here is CASKQTGTTNEKLFF. In DNA, the CDR3 is TGTGCCAGTAAACAAACAGGGACAACTAATGAAAAACTGTTTTTT.

The CDR3 loop is CASSLDPGRGTEAFF. CDR3 sequence (DNA): TGTGCCAGCAGCTTGGATCCGGGTAGGGGCACTGAAGCTTTCTTT. The chain uses TRBV5-4 and TRBJ1-1, with a possible D match to TRBD1 (5 bases). Germline CDR1 is SGHNT and CDR2 is YYREEE (reference sequence). V shed 0 bases and J shed 4 bases, with 13 bases lying between them. The CDR3 has 15 residues.

The chain recombines TRBV18 with TRBJ1-2; 8 nucleotides line up with TRBD1. There are 17 residues in the CDR3. Germline V gene sequence: CDR1 KGHSH, CDR2 LQKENI. Trimming took 3 bases from V and 5 from J; bases not matched to a gene: 14. The CDR3 here is CASSPPIQLTGGYGYTF. The CDR3, as DNA: TGTGCCAGCTCACCTCCCATACAACTCACAGGGGGATATGGCTACACCTTC.

This clone was seen only once. The genes are TRBV14 and TRBJ2-5, with a weak D call TRBD2 (6 bases). The V gene's germline CDR1 is SGHDN and CDR2 FVKESK. This CDR3 contains 15 residues. V was cut by 5 bases and J by 0 bases, with 13 bases left in between. The CDR3 coding sequence is TGTGCCAGCAGCGGGGGGTCCTTATACCAAGAGACCCAGTACTTC. Amino acids: CASSGGSLYQETQYF.

The chain couples TRBV2 to TRBJ1-2; tentative D call: TRBD1 (5 bases). CDR3 length: 13 amino acids. Germline lookup yields CDR1 SNHLY and CDR2 FYNNEI. V dropped 4 bases and J dropped 8 bases, with 14 bases sitting between them. CDR3 sequence (DNA): TGTGCCAGCAGTGGGGGGGAAATCGACGGCTACACCTTC. The encoded protein is CASSGGEIDGYTF.

The chain carries TRBV28 and TRBJ1-5, with 7 bases aligning to TRBD1. The germline gives CDR1 MDHEN, CDR2 SYDVKM. V shed 6 bases, J shed 5 bases, and the junction held 4 bases outside the gene matches. This CDR3 is 13 amino acids long. The CDR3 reads CASRRQGDQPQHF. Written as DNA, the CDR3 is TGTGCCAGCAGAAGACAGGGAGATCAGCCCCAGCATTTT.

The V and J genes are TRBV7-8 and TRBJ1-5; 7 bases are a match to TRBD1. The germline V gene encodes CDR1 SGHVS and CDR2 FQNEAQ. CDR3 length equals 15 residues. V trimming: 5 bases; J trimming: 11 bases; junction bases outside the gene matches: 15. CDR3 amino acids: CASSQTRQGSTTQHF. CDR3 in DNA: TGTGCCAGCAGCCAAACCCGACAGGGTTCCACGACCCAGCATTTT.

The chain couples TRBV6-5 to TRBJ1-2, with 8 positions matching TRBD1. V lost 3 bases, J lost 7 bases, and 10 bases stayed unmatched. Germline V CDR1 and CDR2: MNHEY, SVGAGI. The CDR3 contains 15 residues. Written as DNA, the CDR3 is TGTGCCAGCAGTTATCCGGGACAGGCCTCCGGTGGCTACACCTTC. Translated, it gives CASSYPGQASGGYTF.

This chain links TRBV28 with TRBJ2-7; TRBD1 agrees at 8 bases. The CDR3 has 15 amino acids. The trim removed 5 bases at V and 0 bases at J, leaving 6 bases unmatched. Per germline, CDR1 MDHEN and CDR2 SYDVKM. CDR3 bases: TGTGCCAGCAGTCCAGGGGGCGAGAGCTCCTACGAGCAGTACGTC. Translation gives CASSPGGESSYEQYV.

The chain uses TRBV7-6 and TRBJ2-1; D is unclear. Germline CDR1 SGHVS, CDR2 FNYEAQ. This CDR3 is 14 amino acids long. The V end lost 4 bases, the J end lost 8 bases, and 15 bases lay between the germline ends. CDR3 sequence reads: CASSSLATRDEQFF. The CDR3 DNA sequence: TGTGCCAGCAGCTCTTTGGCTACCCGGGATGAGCAGTTCTTC.

The genes are TRBV7-3 and TRBJ2-1; D is uncertain. The CDR3 extends over 13 amino acids. The V end lost 2 bases, the J end lost 7 bases, and 9 bases lay between the germline ends. Germline CDR1 and CDR2: SGHTA and FQGTGA. CDR3 region: CASSLESRNEQFF. The CDR3 DNA reads as TGTGCCAGCAGCTTAGAATCGAGGAATGAGCAGTTCTTC. Combining the CDR3 with reference TRBV7-3 and TRBJ2-1 gives the whole variable domain GAGVSQTPSNKVTEKGKYVELRCDPISGHTALYWYRQSLGQGPEFLIYFQGTGAADDSGLPNDRFFAVRPEGSVSTLKIQRTERGDSAVYLCASSLESRNEQFFGPGTRLTVL.

This rearrangement joins TRBV4-1 to TRBJ2-7, with TRBD1 as a possible D gene (5 bases). CDR1 is MGHRA, CDR2 YSYEKL, per germline. The V end was cut by 0 bases, the J end by 7 bases, with 16 bases between. The CDR3 is 15 amino acids. CDR3 bases: TGCGCCAGCAGCCAAGACTTTGGCAGGGCGAGGGAGCAGTACTTC. This sequence encodes CASSQDFGRAREQYF.